This TCR beta chain was documented in a study of control samples from healthy donors and cancer patients. V lost 7 bases, J lost 7 bases, and 13 bases stayed unmatched. The CDR3 is 14 amino acids. CDR1 and CDR2 from the germline V gene are SGHKS and YYEKEE (reference sequence). Profiling relied on immunoSEQ multiplex PCR, and the TCRdb table lists in-frame clones only, not all of them. The table has some 410,000 clones, 80% to 95% seen once. This clone appeared a few times. V and J are TRBV5-5 and TRBJ1-2; 7 bases line up with TRBD1. This receptor was taken from a man between 35 and 55 years old with head and neck cancer. Specimen: PBMCs. This CDR3 reads CASGSRTGDSGYTF. In DNA form, the CDR3 reads TGTGCCAGCGGTAGCCGGACAGGTGACAGTGGCTACACCTTC.